One and the same sample provided the 9 T cell receptor beta chains below, sequenced in a study of blood T cell repertoires in COVID-19. Some clones are missing from TCRdb's copy, which holds only in-frame ones; the method was immunoSEQ multiplex PCR. The sample yields under 200,000 clones, about 85% seen once. Sequenced sample: peripheral blood. The source is a woman older than 75 with acute or convalescent COVID-19.

This chain links TRBV11-2 with TRBJ1-1, with 8 nucleotides matching TRBD1. The ends lost 0 bases at V and 5 bases at J; junction bases unmatched: 11. The CDR3 is 17 residues long. CDR1 and CDR2 (germline): SGHAT, FQNNGV. CDR3 coding DNA: TGTGCCAGCAGCTTAGATGGGGCAGGGGGCGCGGGGACTGAAGCTTTCTTT. As protein: CASSLDGAGGAGTEAFF.

The chain employs TRBV7-2 and TRBJ1-1; TRBD1 matches at 9 bases. The junction had 5 bases not matched to a gene; V was cut back by 5 bases and J by 7 bases. The CDR3 is 13 residues long. CDR1 and CDR2 from the germline V gene are SGHTA and FQGNSA. The DNA of the CDR3 is TGTGCCAGCAGCCTCCGGACAGGGGATGAAGCTTTCTTT. Protein product: CASSLRTGDEAFF.

The chain couples TRBV28 to TRBJ2-1, with 7 bases fitting TRBD1. The germline gives CDR1 MDHEN, CDR2 SYDVKM. The CDR3 is 11 residues long. CDR3 sequence (DNA): TGTGTTTCGACAGGGCTGGATGAGCAGTTCTTC. It encodes CVSTGLDEQFF. The complete variable domain, with remaining parts taken from reference TRBV28 and TRBJ2-1, reads DVKVTQSSRYLVKRTGEKVFLECVQDMDHENMFWYRQDPGLGLRLIYFSYDVKMKEKGDIPEGYSVSREKKERFSLILESASTNQTSMYLCVSTGLDEQFFGPGTRLTVL.

This chain links TRBV7-8 with TRBJ2-5; D is ambiguous. The CDR3 covers 15 residues. V was shortened by 5 bases and J by 1 base, with 14 bases between the two germline ends. Germline CDR1 SGHVS, CDR2 FQNEAQ. The CDR3 coding sequence is TGTGCCAGCAGCCGAAGTGCGGCAGTCCAAGAGACCCAGTACTTC. As protein: CASSRSAAVQETQYF.

The J gene is TRBJ2-2, the V gene TRBV15, with D perhaps matching TRBD1 (6 bases). Germline-derived CDR1 and CDR2 are LNHNV and YYDKDF (reference sequence). The ends were cut back, 1 base at V and 0 bases at J, with 12 bases in the middle. This CDR3 contains 17 residues. The CDR3 region has the DNA TGTGCCACCAGCAGAGCGATAGGACAGCCGAACACCGGGGAGCTGTTTTTT. Encoded protein: CATSRAIGQPNTGELFF.

J is TRBJ1-5 and V is TRBV24-1, with D possibly being TRBD1 (6 bases). The CDR3 is 15 residues long. Germline CDR1 reads KGHDR; CDR2 reads SFDVKD. V shed 5 bases and J shed 1 base, with 11 bases lying between them. The CDR3 sequence: CATSVGTPSNQPQHF. The CDR3 nucleotides are TGTGCCACCAGTGTCGGGACACCGAGCAATCAGCCCCAGCATTTT.

This clone was recorded a few times. The chain employs TRBV7-9 and TRBJ2-5, with a tentative D call TRBD1 (6 bases). Trimming left V 2 bases short and J 2 bases short, with 9 bases between. Germline lookup yields CDR1 SEHNR and CDR2 FQNEAQ (reference sequence). This CDR3 comprises 14 residues. Here the CDR3 reads CASSLWTVQETQYF. CDR3 DNA: TGTGCCAGCAGCTTATGGACAGTTCAAGAGACCCAGTACTTC.

This rearrangement joins TRBV7-9 to TRBJ2-7; D is perhaps TRBD1 (5 bases). The CDR3 covers 15 residues. Germline assignment: CDR1 SEHNR and CDR2 FQNEAQ (reference sequence). V was pared by 3 bases and J by 5 bases, with 17 bases between. The CDR3 sequence: CASSFGSGIFHEQYF. For the CDR3, the DNA is TGTGCCAGCAGCTTTGGTTCAGGGATCTTCCACGAGCAGTACTTC.

The V call is TRBV19, the J call TRBJ1-2, with a weak D call TRBD1 (6 bases). V lost 8 bases, J lost 4 bases, and 17 bases lay in between. There are 14 residues in the CDR3. Germline CDR1 reads LNHDA; CDR2 reads SQIVND (reference sequence). CDR3 region: CASGPGGGSYGYTF. The DNA for the CDR3 is TGTGCCAGTGGGCCCGGCGGGGGCTCCTATGGCTACACCTTC. The full variable domain, completed using reference TRBV19 and TRBJ1-2, is DGGITQSPKYLFRKEGQNVTLSCEQNLNHDAMYWYRQDPGQGLRLIYYSQIVNDFQKGDIAEGYSVSREKKESFPLTVTSAQKNPTAFYLCASGPGGGSYGYTFGSGTRLTVV.